The clone carrying this TCR beta chain was seen many times. Its antigen is undetermined. It was by quantitative 5'-RACE with molecular barcodes that TCR beta libraries were made. TCRdb used MiXCR to reprocess the 5' RACE reads, holding one entry per CDR3 protein. The sample lists some 42,000 distinct CDR3 sequences, 2.7% occurring once. This sample is part of a study of CD8 T cells in ankylosing spondylitis. Study-wide points: Characteristic, it appeared, of ankylosing spondylitis blood was a TCR beta motif of several highly homologous variants. Significant enrichment of disease-linked clones was reported in matched ankylosing spondylitis synovial fluid.

Germline values: CDR1 SGDLS, CDR2 YYNGEE. The CDR3 is 15 residues long. The V and J ends lost 3 bases and 2 bases, in that order; junction bases with no gene match: 6. The chain has TRBV9 and TRBJ2-3, with 7 bases identical to TRBD2. Sequencing used blood, either unsorted or a sorted T cell fraction (not recorded which). This TCR was recovered from a male donor with ankylosing spondylitis or in good health (not recorded which). The CDR3 DNA reads as TGTGCCAGCAGCGCCACACTAGCGCCCACAGATACGCAGTATTTT. It translates to CASSATLAPTDTQYF.